This T cell receptor beta chain was sequenced during a study of identical twins' blood T cells. Germline V lookup: CDR1 MNHNS, CDR2 SASEGT. Trimming stripped 3 bases from V and 8 bases from J, with 14 bases between. The CDR3 loop spans 15 amino acids. MiXCR, applied by TCRdb to the 5' RACE reads, yields one record per CDR3 protein. The repertoire holds 350,000 to 400,000 distinct CDR3 sequences, with about 28% as singletons. Comments on this clonotype: What it binds is not known.

Study-wide findings and caveats: Out-of-frame TCRbeta clonotypes reportedly had markedly more similar V usage in twins than unrelated donors. Environmental influences on twin similarity could not be excluded.

The chain has TRBV6-1 and TRBJ1-6; TRBD1 might be the D (5 bases). This TCR was sampled from a woman aged 18-49 years in good health. The sequencing input was PBMCs. In DNA form, the CDR3 reads TGTGCCAGCAGTGAGGCGGGGGTATATGATTCACCCCTCCACTTT. It encodes CASSEAGVYDSPLHF.